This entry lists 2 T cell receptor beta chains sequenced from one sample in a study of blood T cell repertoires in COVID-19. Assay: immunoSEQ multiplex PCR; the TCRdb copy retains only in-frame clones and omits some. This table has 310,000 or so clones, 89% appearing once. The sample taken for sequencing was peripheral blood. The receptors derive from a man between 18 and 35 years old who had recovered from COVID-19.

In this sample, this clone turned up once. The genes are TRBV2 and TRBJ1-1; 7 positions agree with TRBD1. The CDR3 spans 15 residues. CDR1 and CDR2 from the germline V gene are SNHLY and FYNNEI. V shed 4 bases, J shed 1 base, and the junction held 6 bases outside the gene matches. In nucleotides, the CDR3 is TGTGCCAGCAGTGGGGCGACAGGGAGGAACACTGAAGCTTTCTTT. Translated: CASSGATGRNTEAFF.

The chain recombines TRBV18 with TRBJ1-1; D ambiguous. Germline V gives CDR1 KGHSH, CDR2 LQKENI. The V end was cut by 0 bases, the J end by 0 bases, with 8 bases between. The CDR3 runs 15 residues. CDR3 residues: CASSPPLRLNTEAFF. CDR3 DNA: TGTGCCAGCTCACCACCTCTTAGATTGAACACTGAAGCTTTCTTT.